This T cell receptor (beta chain) came from a study of blood T cell repertoires in COVID-19. Trimming cost V 8 bases and J 0 bases, with 11 bases left between them. This CDR3 spans 13 amino acids. Germline CDR1 SGHRS, CDR2 YFSETQ. Sequenced by immunoSEQ multiplex PCR; TCRdb stores in-frame clones only, minus some. The table shows under 100,000 clones, with roughly 80% occurring only once. This clone occurred once. Sample: peripheral blood. This clonotype originated in a woman aged 35 to 49 with active or convalescent COVID-19. The J gene is TRBJ1-1, the V gene TRBV5-1, with D perhaps matching TRBD1 (6 bases). The CDR3 protein is CASRDTMNTEAFF. The DNA of the CDR3 is TGCGCCAGTCGGGACACTATGAACACTGAAGCTTTCTTT.